This T cell receptor (beta chain) appears in the sequencing data of a study of blood T cells in healthy people across ages (dated by TCRdb to between 2014 and 2017). In terms of the full investigation: Template switching captured roughly one uniquely barcoded TCR beta cDNA molecule per two T cells in model experiments. The donors were split into four age groups: young (average 16 years), middle-aged (roughly 42), aged (62) and long-lived (approximately 80). To avoid experimental bias, donors of different ages were randomly spread across the sequencing lanes. Age-related changes in TCR beta repertoire diversity were measured in the study by deep sequencing normalized with unique cDNA molecular identifiers. The study analyzed two additional independent replicas of 1 million unique cDNA reads from the same blood draw for two donors, one aged 18 to 29 and one aged 80 or older. The research as a whole found: As age increased, observed TCR beta diversity per million T cells dropped in a roughly linear way, and a significant reduction was already evident by age 40. The percentage of naive T cells measured by flow cytometry correlated strongly with observed TCR beta diversity. Because profiling used bulk unsorted PBMCs, naive and antigen-experienced compartments could not be compared conclusively. The long-lived group showed more naive CD4+ T cells, fewer expanded clones and increased TCR diversity than the aged group, suggesting age selection. Total diversity estimates from one million sequenced T cells were considered lower bounds and underestimates. The CMV infection status of donors was not known, potentially confounding age-related changes in expanded clonotypes.

Library prep was done by 5' RACE. Sequencing instrument: Illumina HiSeq 2500. The second PCR ran for roughly 7 to 12 cycles and used a J-beta primer mix along with a sample-barcoded 5' primer. A unique molecular identifier was introduced onto each TCR beta cDNA molecule by a template-switch 5' adaptor carrying 12 random nucleotides. Each sample yielded at least 2.5 million CDR3-containing paired-end reads. All of the RNA was converted into first-strand cDNA using the Mint cDNA synthesis kit, with a TRBC-specific oligonucleotide serving as the primer. Following uracil-DNA glycosylase treatment, all cDNA underwent a first 18-cycle PCR with the universal primers M1SS and BC2_uni_R. As for how the authors treated the data: For normalization, 1 million high-quality reads were randomly selected from each sample, with every read carrying a distinct molecular identifier. Reads sharing molecular identifiers were discarded rather than binned into consensus sequences. MiTCR, run with a Q25 quality threshold and the strictest error-elimination algorithm, handled CDR3 identification, clonotype clustering and error correction. A nonparametric unseen species model using Euler transformation provided a lower-bound estimate of total TCR beta diversity. TCRdb applied fastp at Q25 and MiXCR to the public reads, then kept only in-frame beta chains. When rows share a CDR3 protein, they turn into one entry using the most common DNA and genes. The V and J calls here are based on TCRdb, not the publication. This sample gives around 650,000 distinct CDR3 sequences in total; roughly two fifths of them show up just once. 25% to 30% of the sample goes to the ten largest clones.

Donors were about 36 systemically healthy Caucasian individuals from Russia aged about 6 to 100 years. Each donor gave 8 to 10 milliliters of peripheral blood, collected into EDTA-treated Vacutainer tubes. Ficoll-Paque density-gradient centrifugation was used to isolate PBMCs, with at least 7 million per sample. Total RNA was extracted from PBMCs with Trizol reagent, with at least 5.5 micrograms obtained per sample. Naive CD45RAhigh/CD27high T cell percentages were measured by flow cytometry on a PBMC aliquot from every donor. Measured from the cysteine to the phenylalanine, the CDR3 is 16 residues long. The CDR3 DNA has 48 bases and is translated from base 1. Via the germline V gene (reference sequence), CDR1 is DFQATT and CDR2 SNEGSKA. With regard to this clonotype: Its antigen remains unidentified. Base qualities are not provided; no much larger clone lies one nucleotide away.

The chain links TRBV20-1 with TRBJ2-4; 12 middle bases align to TRBD2. The end of the DNA is better explained by TRBJ2-7, so the J call may be wrong. Sequenced input: blood. The receptor was derived from a man aged 80 or over in good health. The nucleotides read TGCAGTGCTAGGCTCCCGGGACTAGCGGGCATCGACGAGCAGTACTTC. Translated, this gives CSARLPGLAGIDEQYF.